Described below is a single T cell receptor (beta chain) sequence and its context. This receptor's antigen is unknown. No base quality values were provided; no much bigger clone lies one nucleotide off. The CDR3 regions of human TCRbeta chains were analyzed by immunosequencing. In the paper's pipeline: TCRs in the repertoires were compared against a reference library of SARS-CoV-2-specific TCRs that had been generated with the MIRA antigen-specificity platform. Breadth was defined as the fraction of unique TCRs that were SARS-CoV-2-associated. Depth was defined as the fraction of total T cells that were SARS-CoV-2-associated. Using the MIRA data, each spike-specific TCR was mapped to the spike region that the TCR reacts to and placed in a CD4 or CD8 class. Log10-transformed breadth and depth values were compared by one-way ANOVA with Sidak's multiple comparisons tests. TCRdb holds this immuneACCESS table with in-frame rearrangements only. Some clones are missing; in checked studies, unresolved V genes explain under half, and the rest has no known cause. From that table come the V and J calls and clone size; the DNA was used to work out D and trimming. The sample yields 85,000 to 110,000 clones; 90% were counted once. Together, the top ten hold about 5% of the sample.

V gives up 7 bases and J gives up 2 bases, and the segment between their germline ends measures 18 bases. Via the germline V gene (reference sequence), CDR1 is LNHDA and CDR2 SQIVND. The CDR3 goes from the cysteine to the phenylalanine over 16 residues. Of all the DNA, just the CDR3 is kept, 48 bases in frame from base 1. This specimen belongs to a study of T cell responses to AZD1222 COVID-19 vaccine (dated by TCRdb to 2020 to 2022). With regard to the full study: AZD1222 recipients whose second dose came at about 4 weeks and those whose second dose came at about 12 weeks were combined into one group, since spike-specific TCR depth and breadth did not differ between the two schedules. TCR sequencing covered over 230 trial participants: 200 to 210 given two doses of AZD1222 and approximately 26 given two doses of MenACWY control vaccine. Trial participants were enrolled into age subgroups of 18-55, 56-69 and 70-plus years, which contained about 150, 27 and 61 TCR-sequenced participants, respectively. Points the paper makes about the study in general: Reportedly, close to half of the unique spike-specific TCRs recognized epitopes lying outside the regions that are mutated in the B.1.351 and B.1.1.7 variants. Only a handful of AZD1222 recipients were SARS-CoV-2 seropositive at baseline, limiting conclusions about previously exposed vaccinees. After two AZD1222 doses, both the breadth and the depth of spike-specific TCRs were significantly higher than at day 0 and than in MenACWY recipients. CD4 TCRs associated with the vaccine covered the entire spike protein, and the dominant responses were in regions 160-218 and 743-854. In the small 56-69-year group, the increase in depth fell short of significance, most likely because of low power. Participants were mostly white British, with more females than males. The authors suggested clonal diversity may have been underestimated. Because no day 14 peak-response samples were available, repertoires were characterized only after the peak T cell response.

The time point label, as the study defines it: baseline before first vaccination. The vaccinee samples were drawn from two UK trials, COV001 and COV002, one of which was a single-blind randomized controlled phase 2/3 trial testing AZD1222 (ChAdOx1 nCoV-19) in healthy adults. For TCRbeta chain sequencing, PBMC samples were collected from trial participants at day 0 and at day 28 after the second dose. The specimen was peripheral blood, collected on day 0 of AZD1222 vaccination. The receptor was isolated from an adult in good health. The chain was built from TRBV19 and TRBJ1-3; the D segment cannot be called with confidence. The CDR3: CASISPLTGAGNTIYF. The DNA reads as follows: TGTGCCAGTATTTCCCCACTAACCGGGGCTGGAAACACCATATATTTT.